This is a list of T cell receptor beta chains from one sample in a study of type 1 and type 2 diabetes patients. TCRdb independently ran MiXCR on the multiplex PCR reads; one entry per CDR3 protein. The table records about 250,000 distinct CDR3 sequences, more than 45% of them present only once. Sample: peripheral blood mononuclear cells (PBMCs). The origin of the receptors is a young man with type 2 diabetes. CDR3s include the opening cysteine and the closing phenylalanine or tryptophan. The D gene is left open where the match is weak. Only some rows state a clone size, as once, few, many or a class for expanded clones.

TRBJ1-4,-,-,TRBV2,TGTGCCAGCAGTGAAGCGGCACAGGTAAATGAAAAACTGTTTTTT,CASSEAAQVNEKLFF
TRBJ2-1,-,-,TRBV12-3/TRBV12-4,TGTGCCAGCAGGTTATCTGGCGGGATTATGAATGAGCAGTTCTTC,CASRLSGGIMNEQFF
TRBJ2-7,-,-,TRBV6-2/TRBV6-3,TGTGCCAGCAGTTATGGATCAGTAGGGGTTGACGAGCAGTACTTC,CASSYGSVGVDEQYF
TRBJ2-7,few,-,TRBV19,TGTGCCAGTAGAAGGGAACTAGGGTCGGGGGAGCAGTACTTC,CASRRELGSGEQYF
TRBJ1-1,-,TRBD1,TRBV10-3,TGTGCCATCAGGCCCGGGACAGGGGTTCTGACTGAAGCTTTCTTT,CAIRPGTGVLTEAFF
TRBJ2-1,-,TRBD2,TRBV4-1,TGCGCCAGCAGCCCCCCGGGACTAGCGGGAGTATTGGGTGAGCAGTTCTTC,CASSPPGLAGVLGEQFF
TRBJ2-7,many,TRBD1,TRBV25-1,TGTGCCAGCAGGAGACAGGGGGTCGACGAGCAGTACTTC,CASRRQGVDEQYF
TRBJ2-3,-,TRBD2,TRBV28,TGTGCCAGCAGTTCCTCACGTCTAGCGGGGACAGATACGCAGTATTTT,CASSSSRLAGTDTQYF
TRBJ2-5,once,TRBD2,TRBV7-9,TGTGCCAGCAGCTTCGAAACTAGCGGAGAAGAGACCCAGTACTTC,CASSFETSGEETQYF
TRBJ1-1,-,-,TRBV30,TGTGCCAGTATGGCCACTAACACTGAAGCTTTCTTT,CASMATNTEAFF
TRBJ1-2,-,-,TRBV27,TGTGCCAGCAGTCTCCTTGGGGGATCGGGCTATGGCTACACCTTC,CASSLLGGSGYGYTF
TRBJ2-5,-,-,TRBV19,TGTGCCAGTAGTATCCCTACGGAGACCCAGTACTTC,CASSIPTETQYF
TRBJ2-3,-,TRBD2,TRBV27,TGTGCCAGCCGCGGGGGGGTCCTAAGCACAGATACGCAGTATTTT,CASRGGVLSTDTQYF
TRBJ2-5,-,TRBD2,TRBV7-9,TGTGCCAGCAGCAGGGGGACTAGCGGGAGTTTAGAGACCCAGTACTTC,CASSRGTSGSLETQYF
TRBJ1-1,once,-,TRBV30,TGTGCCTGGAGTAAACAGGGCAACACTGAAGCTTTCTTT,CAWSKQGNTEAFF
TRBJ2-7,-,-,TRBV9,TGTGCCAGCAGCGATGGGGAGTTACCACTTCCCTACGAGCAGTACTTC,CASSDGELPLPYEQYF
TRBJ1-5,few,-,TRBV6-1,TGTGCCAGCAGTGAAGGTAGGGGCAATCAGCCCCAGCATTTT,CASSEGRGNQPQHF
TRBJ2-1,-,-,TRBV2,TGTGCCAGCAGCGCCAACCTCCTTGAGCAGTTCTTC,CASSANLLEQFF
TRBJ1-1,-,TRBD1,TRBV27,TGTGCCAGCAGCCGGGACAGGGGGCTAGGGGCTGAAGCTTTCTTT,CASSRDRGLGAEAFF
TRBJ2-5,many,-,TRBV19,TGTGCCAGTAGTATTGGAGAGTGGGAGACCCAGTACTTC,CASSIGEWETQYF
TRBJ2-3,few,TRBD1,TRBV7-2,TGTGCCAGACAACAGGGGTTGACTAGCACAGATACGCAGTATTTT,CARQQGLTSTDTQYF
TRBJ2-7,-,-,TRBV6-1,TGTGCCAGCAGGGGTGGTCCGCACCCGTACTTC,CASRGGPHPYF
TRBJ2-7,few,TRBD1,TRBV6-5,TGTGCCAGCAGTTACGACAGGGGAAACGAGCAGTACTTC,CASSYDRGNEQYF
TRBJ2-1,few,TRBD2,TRBV2,TGTGCCAGCAATAAAAGGGAGGGACCTGGAGGTTCCTACAATGAGCAGTTCTTC,CASNKREGPGGSYNEQFF
TRBJ2-1,few,TRBD1,TRBV19,TGTGCCAGTAGTACGACAGGGGTCGGGGAGCAGTTCTTC,CASSTTGVGEQFF
TRBJ2-5,many,TRBD2,TRBV7-2,TGTGCCAGCAGCCCCGGACTAGCGGGGCAAGAGACCCAGTACTTC,CASSPGLAGQETQYF
TRBJ1-4,many,-,TRBV6-6,TGTGCCAGCAGTTACACACGGAATGAAAAACTGTTTTTT,CASSYTRNEKLFF
TRBJ2-1,-,-,TRBV12-3/TRBV12-4,TGTGCCAGCAGTGTTGGTGGGGAAGGCAATGAGCAGTTCTTC,CASSVGGEGNEQFF
TRBJ1-6,-,-,TRBV27,TGTGCCAGCAGTTATGGGGGTGAAAATTCACCCCTCCACTTT,CASSYGGENSPLHF
TRBJ2-7,-,TRBD1,TRBV6-5,TGTGCCAGCACTACCTCCGGGACAGGATCCTCCTACGAGCAGTACTTC,CASTTSGTGSSYEQYF
TRBJ2-7,few,TRBD1,TRBV7-3,TGTGCCAGCAGCCCCACCGGGACAGGGTTACGCGAGCAGTACTTC,CASSPTGTGLREQYF
TRBJ1-2,-,-,TRBV12-3/TRBV12-4,TGTGCCAGCGGTTTACTGGATGGGCAATATGGCTACACCTTC,CASGLLDGQYGYTF
TRBJ1-5,-,-,TRBV7-2,TGTGCCAGCAGCTTCGATTTGGGTCAGCCCCAGCATTTT,CASSFDLGQPQHF
TRBJ2-1,-,TRBD2,TRBV24-1,TGTGCCACCAGTGATTTCGGGCGGGAGGCTCTGAATGAGCAGTTCTTC,CATSDFGREALNEQFF
TRBJ2-7,-,-,TRBV27,TGTGCCAGCAGGGCAGCCTACGAGCAGTACTTC,CASRAAYEQYF
TRBJ1-6,-,-,TRBV7-9,TGTGCCAGCCTCTTACAGGAAGGTTCACCCCTCCACTTT,CASLLQEGSPLHF
TRBJ2-3,-,-,TRBV4-1,TGCGCCAGCAGCCAAGACCAGGGATTCACAGATACGCAGTATTTT,CASSQDQGFTDTQYF
TRBJ2-1,-,TRBD2,TRBV14,TGTGCCAGCAGAGGGAGAAGCGGGAGCTCCGGTGAGCAGTTCTTC,CASRGRSGSSGEQFF
TRBJ1-2,-,-,TRBV7-2,TGTGCCAGCAGCCTTGTGGGGGGGGATGGCTACACCTTC,CASSLVGGDGYTF
TRBJ1-1,few,-,TRBV7-6,TGTGCCAGCAGCTTAGGGTCGGTGGGCGCTTTCTTT,CASSLGSVGAFF
TRBJ1-6,few,-,TRBV20-1,TGCAGTGCTAGAGAGTCCATTGGATCACCCCTCCACTTT,CSARESIGSPLHF
TRBJ2-5,-,TRBD2,TRBV4-1,TGCGCCAGCAGCCAAGATCATGGCCCGGGGCGCGGGGGGTTACTCGAGACCCAGTACTTC,CASSQDHGPGRGGLLETQYF
TRBJ2-6,-,-,TRBV5-1,TGCGCCAGCAGCTTGGCCAGGGGCGACGTCTCTGGGGCCAACGTCCTGACTTTC,CASSLARGDVSGANVLTF
TRBJ2-3,few,-,TRBV6-1,TGTGCCAGCATCTCTCACAGGGCCATCAGCACAGATACGCAGTATTTT,CASISHRAISTDTQYF
TRBJ1-2,many,TRBD1,TRBV2,TGTGCCAGCAGTGAGGGCAGGGGGGGCGGTGGCTACACCTTC,CASSEGRGGGGYTF
TRBJ2-1,few,TRBD2,TRBV19,TGTGCCAGTAAGCGGGAGGTCATGTCCTACAATGAGCAGTTCTTC,CASKREVMSYNEQFF
TRBJ1-5,-,-,TRBV6-1,TGTGCCAGCAGTGAACGTCCCAGCAGCAATCAGCCCCAGCATTTT,CASSERPSSNQPQHF
TRBJ2-1,-,TRBD2,TRBV19,TGTGCCAGTAGTGTCGGGACTAGCGGGACAGAAGAGCAGTTCTTC,CASSVGTSGTEEQFF
TRBJ2-7,-,-,TRBV6-1,TGTGCCATCAGCGACAGGGAGGTCTCCTACGAGCAGTACTTC,CAISDREVSYEQYF
TRBJ1-1,-,-,TRBV5-1,TGCGCCAGCAGCTTGGCCCGACAGGATTCAGCTTTCTTT,CASSLARQDSAFF
TRBJ2-7,few,TRBD1,TRBV19,TGTGCCAGTAGTCACTCGGACAGGGGGCGTTACGAGCAGTACTTC,CASSHSDRGRYEQYF
TRBJ1-2,few,TRBD1,TRBV4-2,TGTGCCAGCAGCCGCAACGGACAGGGCCTCTATGGCTACACCTTC,CASSRNGQGLYGYTF
TRBJ2-2,-,TRBD2,TRBV19,TGTGCCAGTAGTGGGGTTCGGGCTAGCGGGGCCGGGGAGCTGTTTTTT,CASSGVRASGAGELFF
TRBJ2-7,-,TRBD1,TRBV20-1,TGCAGTGCTACAGGACAGGAATTCTACGAGCAGTACTTC,CSATGQEFYEQYF
TRBJ1-1,few,-,TRBV6-1,TGTGCCAGCAGTGAACTGATGGGCTCGAACACTGAAGCTTTCTTT,CASSELMGSNTEAFF
TRBJ1-2,-,-,TRBV12-5,TGTGCTAGTGGGGGTGATATGGGAGTCCTCTATGGCTACACCTTC,CASGGDMGVLYGYTF
TRBJ1-6,once,TRBD1,TRBV14,TGTGCCAGCAGCCAGGGCGGGACAGGTGGGAATTCACCCCTCCACTTT,CASSQGGTGGNSPLHF